What follows describes a single T cell receptor beta chain. RNA served as the template for amplifying TCR beta CDR3 regions. HTBI primers were used in a first-round RT-PCR, which preceded a second-round multiplex PCR. TCRdb redid the calling of the multiplex PCR reads with MiXCR, one entry per CDR3 protein. The table has 35,000 to 50,000 distinct CDR3 sequences, about half seen once; the top ten hold under 30%. This sample stems from a study of Graves' ophthalmopathy and Graves' hyperthyroidism. Germline V lookup: CDR1 SGHVS, CDR2 FQNEAQ. This CDR3 has 14 amino acids. V trimming: 6 bases; J trimming: 4 bases; junction bases outside the gene matches: 6.

The receptor's source is an adult woman with stable Graves' hyperthyroidism. This chain uses TRBV7-8 with TRBJ2-7; 10 bases are a match to TRBD2. Sequencing input: peripheral blood. CDR3 sequence (DNA): TGTGCCAGCAGTTTGAGCGGGAGGGCGTACGAGCAGTACTTC. Its protein is CASSLSGRAYEQYF.